This T cell receptor (beta chain) was profiled in a study of T cells in Graves' hyperthyroidism and ophthalmopathy. About the study: Peripheral blood was secured at the point of initial diagnosis, before any treatment. Study observations and caveats: Separating ophthalmopathy from stable hyperthyroidism was achieved by a 13 V-J model.

Regions amplified from RNA transcripts were the TCR beta CDR3 regions. Using the HTBI primer set, a first-round RT-PCR was run on the TCR CDR3. One entry per CDR3 protein results from TCRdb running MiXCR on the multiplex PCR reads. The profile shows approximately 690,000 distinct CDR3 sequences, less than 25% of them singletons. V lost 6 bases to trimming and J lost 3 bases; unmatched junction nucleotides: 4. CDR1 and CDR2 from the germline V gene are MDHEN and SYDVKM. CDR3 length: 15 amino acids. Each 10 ml fresh peripheral blood draw supplied the PBMCs. This clonotype was found many times. The antigen remains unidentified.

V is TRBV28 and J is TRBJ2-7; 14 bases match TRBD2. Source material: blood. The receptor's source is a man younger than 40 with Graves' ophthalmopathy. The CDR3: CASRRLAGGLYEQYF. The DNA of the CDR3 is TGTGCCAGCAGAAGACTAGCGGGAGGGCTCTACGAGCAGTACTTC.